This TCR beta chain is drawn from a study of blood T cell repertoires in COVID-19. The V and J ends lost 1 base and 5 bases, in that order; junction bases with no gene match: 9. The CDR3 runs 17 residues. The data were produced by immunoSEQ multiplex PCR, yet TCRdb's version contains in-frame clones alone and is incomplete. The profile shows 220,000 or so clones, about 80% of them singletons. The origin of this receptor is a woman between 25 and 40 years old who had recovered from COVID-19. The rearrangement links TRBV23-1 to TRBJ1-4; the match to TRBD1 covers 8 bases. TRBV23-1 is annotated as an ORF whose role is uncertain. The sequenced material came from peripheral blood. CDR3 sequence reads: CASSQCDMTGENEKLFF. For the CDR3, the DNA is TGCGCCAGCAGTCAATGCGACATGACAGGGGAGAATGAAAAACTGTTTTTT.